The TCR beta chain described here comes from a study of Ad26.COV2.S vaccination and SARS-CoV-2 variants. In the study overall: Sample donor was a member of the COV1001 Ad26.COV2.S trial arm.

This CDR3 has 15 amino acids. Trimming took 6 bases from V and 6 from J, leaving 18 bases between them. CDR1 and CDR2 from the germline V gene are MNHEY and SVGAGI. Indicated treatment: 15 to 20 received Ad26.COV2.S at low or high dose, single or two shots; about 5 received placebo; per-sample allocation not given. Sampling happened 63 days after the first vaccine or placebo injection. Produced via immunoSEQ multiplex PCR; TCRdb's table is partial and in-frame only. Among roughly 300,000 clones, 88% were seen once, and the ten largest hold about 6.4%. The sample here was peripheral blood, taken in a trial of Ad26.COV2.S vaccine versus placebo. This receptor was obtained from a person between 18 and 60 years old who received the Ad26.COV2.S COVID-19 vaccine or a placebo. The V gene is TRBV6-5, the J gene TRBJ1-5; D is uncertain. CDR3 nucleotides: TGTGCCAGCAGCGACATTCGAACAGTCATTCAGCCCCAGCATTTT. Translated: CASSDIRTVIQPQHF.